The clone carrying this T cell receptor beta chain was seen a handful of times. Antigen specificity is unknown. This record belongs to a study of T cell repertoires in cytomegalovirus infection. Study in general: Signatures in public TCR beta sequences pointed to both CMV infection and matching HLA type.

Per the germline V gene, CDR1 is LGHDT and CDR2 is YNNKEL (reference sequence). This CDR3 has 15 amino acids. V was clipped by 0 bases and J by 7 bases; unmatched bases: 5. TCRdb recomputed calls from the reads with MiXCR, one row per CDR3 protein. The sample contains under 150,000 distinct CDR3 sequences, over 30% of which appear only once. The chain uses TRBV3-1 and TRBJ2-4; 8 bases agree with TRBD2. The TCR comes from a human donor in good health (CMV status not recorded). Some clones in this sample may be carry-over from other donors' samples. The sample consisted of CD8+ T cells from cultured PBMCs, taken from culture after CMV antigen stimulation. CDR3 residues: CASSQETGGLNIQYF. CDR3 nucleotides: TGTGCCAGCAGCCAAGAGACGGGGGGGCTCAACATTCAGTACTTC. The entire variable domain, with the rest obtained from reference TRBV3-1 and TRBJ2-4, is as follows: DTAVSQTPKYLVTQMGNDKSIKCEQNLGHDTMYWYKQDSKKFLKIMFSYNNKELIINETVPNRFSPKSPDKAHLNLHINSLELGDSAVYFCASSQETGGLNIQYFGAGTRLSVL.